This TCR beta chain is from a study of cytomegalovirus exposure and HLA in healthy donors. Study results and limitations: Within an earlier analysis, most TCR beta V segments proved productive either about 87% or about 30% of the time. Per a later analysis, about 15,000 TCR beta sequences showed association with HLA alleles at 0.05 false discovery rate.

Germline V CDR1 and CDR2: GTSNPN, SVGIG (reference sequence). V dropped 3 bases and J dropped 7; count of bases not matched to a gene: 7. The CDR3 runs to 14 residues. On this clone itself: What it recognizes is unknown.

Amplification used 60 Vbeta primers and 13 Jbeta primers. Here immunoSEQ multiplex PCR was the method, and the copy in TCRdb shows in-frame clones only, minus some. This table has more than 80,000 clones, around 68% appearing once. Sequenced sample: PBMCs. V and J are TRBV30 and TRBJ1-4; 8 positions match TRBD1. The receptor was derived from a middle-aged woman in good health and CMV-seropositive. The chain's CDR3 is CAWRETGGGEKLFF. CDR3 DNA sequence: TGTGCCTGGAGGGAAACAGGGGGGGGTGAAAAACTGTTTTTT.